This T cell receptor beta chain was found in a study of T cells expressing NK-cell markers. For the study at large: It was from sorted CD3+CD56+NKG2C+, CD3+CD56+NKG2C- and CD3+CD56-NKG2C+ T cells that TCR beta repertoires came.

TCR beta cDNA was generated via 5'RACE template switching incorporating UMIs. Reanalyzing the 5' RACE reads, TCRdb keeps one entry per CDR3 protein, without DNA. In all, the sample yields 150,000 or so distinct CDR3 sequences. Comment on this clonotype: What it binds is not known.

Study results and limitations: Dominant NKG2C+ clonotypes accounted for 1.0-7.0% of CD8+ T cells in about 6 donors.

The CDR3 has 14 amino acids. Germline loops: CDR1 SGHTA, CDR2 FQGNSA. V is TRBV7-2 and J is TRBJ2-7; TCRdb names TRBD2, which stays unverified in the absence of DNA. Sequenced input: blood T cells: a sorted CD56 or NKG2C T cell subset, CD4+ or CD8+ T cells, or bulk PBMC T cells (not recorded which). The source of this sequence is a woman aged 45-65 years in good health. The CDR3 spells CASSSRDSNYEQYF.